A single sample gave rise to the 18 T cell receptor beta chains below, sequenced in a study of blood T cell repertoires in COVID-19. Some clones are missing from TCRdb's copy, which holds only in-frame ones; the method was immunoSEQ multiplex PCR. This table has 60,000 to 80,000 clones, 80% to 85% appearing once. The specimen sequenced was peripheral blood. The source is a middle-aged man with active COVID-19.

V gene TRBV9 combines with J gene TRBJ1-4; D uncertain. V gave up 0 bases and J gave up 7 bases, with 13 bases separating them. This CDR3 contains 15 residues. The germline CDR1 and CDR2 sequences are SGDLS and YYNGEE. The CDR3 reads CASSVVPHTFEKLFF. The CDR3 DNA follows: TGTGCCAGCAGCGTAGTCCCCCACACGTTTGAAAAACTGTTTTTT.

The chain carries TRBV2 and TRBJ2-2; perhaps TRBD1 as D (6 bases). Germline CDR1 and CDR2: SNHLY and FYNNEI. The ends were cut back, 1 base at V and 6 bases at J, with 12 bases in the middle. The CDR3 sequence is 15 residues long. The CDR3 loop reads CASSEGAGVSGELFF. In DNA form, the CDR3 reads TGTGCCAGCAGTGAAGGGGCAGGGGTGTCCGGGGAGCTGTTTTTT. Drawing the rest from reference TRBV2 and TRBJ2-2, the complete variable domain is EPEVTQTPSHQVTQMGQEVILRCVPISNHLYFYWYRQILGQKVEFLVSFYNNEISEKSEIFDDQFSVERPDGSNFTLKIRSTKLEDSAMYFCASSEGAGVSGELFFGEGSRLTVL.

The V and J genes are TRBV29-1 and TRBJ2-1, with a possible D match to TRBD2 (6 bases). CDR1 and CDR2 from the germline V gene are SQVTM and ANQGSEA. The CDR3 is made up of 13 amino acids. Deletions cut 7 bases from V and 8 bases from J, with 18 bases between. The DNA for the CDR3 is TGCAGCGCTGACCTCCGGGGGTCAGATGAGCAGTTCTTC. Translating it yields CSADLRGSDEQFF.

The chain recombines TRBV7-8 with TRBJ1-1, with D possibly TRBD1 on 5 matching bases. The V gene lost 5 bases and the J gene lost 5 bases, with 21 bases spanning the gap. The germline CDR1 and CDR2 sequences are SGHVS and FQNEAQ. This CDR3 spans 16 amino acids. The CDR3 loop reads CASSPSPGPGDTEAFF. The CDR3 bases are TGTGCCAGCAGCCCATCACCGGGACCGGGGGATACTGAAGCTTTCTTT.

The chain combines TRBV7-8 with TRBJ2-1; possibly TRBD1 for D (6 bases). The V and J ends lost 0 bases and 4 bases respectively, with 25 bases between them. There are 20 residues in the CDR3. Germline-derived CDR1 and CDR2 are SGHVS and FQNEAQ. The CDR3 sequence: CASSLALWGTSSVGYNEQFF. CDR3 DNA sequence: TGTGCCAGCAGCTTAGCCCTATGGGGGACATCATCCGTGGGTTACAATGAGCAGTTCTTC.

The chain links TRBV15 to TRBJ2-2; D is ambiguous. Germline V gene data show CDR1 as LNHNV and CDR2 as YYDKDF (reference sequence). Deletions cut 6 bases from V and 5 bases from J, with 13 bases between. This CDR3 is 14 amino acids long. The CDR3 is CATSPSPGTGELFF. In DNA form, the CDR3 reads TGTGCCACCAGTCCGAGCCCTGGTACCGGGGAGCTGTTTTTT.

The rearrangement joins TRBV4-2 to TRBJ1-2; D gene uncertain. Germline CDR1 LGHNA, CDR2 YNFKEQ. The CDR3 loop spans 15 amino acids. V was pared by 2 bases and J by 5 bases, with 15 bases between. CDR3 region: CASSQPSTPVYGYTF. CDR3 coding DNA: TGTGCCAGCAGCCAACCATCTACCCCTGTGTATGGCTACACCTTC.

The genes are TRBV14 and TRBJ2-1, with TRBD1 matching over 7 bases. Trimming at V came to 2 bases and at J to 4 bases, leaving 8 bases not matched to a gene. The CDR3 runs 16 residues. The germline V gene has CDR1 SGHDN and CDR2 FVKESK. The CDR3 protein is CASSQYRDSFYNEQFF. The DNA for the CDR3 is TGTGCCAGCAGCCAATATCGGGACAGTTTTTACAATGAGCAGTTCTTC.

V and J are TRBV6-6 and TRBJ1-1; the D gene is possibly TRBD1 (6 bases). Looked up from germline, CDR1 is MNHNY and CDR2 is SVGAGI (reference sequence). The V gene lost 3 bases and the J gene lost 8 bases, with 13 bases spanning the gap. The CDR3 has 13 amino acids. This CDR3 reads CASSYPGTREAFF. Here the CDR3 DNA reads TGTGCCAGCAGTTATCCGGGGACACGAGAAGCTTTCTTT.

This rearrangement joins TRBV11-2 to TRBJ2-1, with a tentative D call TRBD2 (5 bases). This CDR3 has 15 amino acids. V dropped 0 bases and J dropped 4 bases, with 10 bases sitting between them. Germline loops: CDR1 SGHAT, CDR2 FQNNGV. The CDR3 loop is CASSLDSGGYNEQFF. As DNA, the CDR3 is TGTGCCAGCAGCTTAGATTCCGGAGGTTACAATGAGCAGTTCTTC. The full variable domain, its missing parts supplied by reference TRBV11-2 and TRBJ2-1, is EAGVAQSPRYKIIEKRQSVAFWCNPISGHATLYWYQQILGQGPKLLIQFQNNGVVDDSQLPKDRFSAERLKGVDSTLKIQPAKLEDSAVYLCASSLDSGGYNEQFFGPGTRLTVL.

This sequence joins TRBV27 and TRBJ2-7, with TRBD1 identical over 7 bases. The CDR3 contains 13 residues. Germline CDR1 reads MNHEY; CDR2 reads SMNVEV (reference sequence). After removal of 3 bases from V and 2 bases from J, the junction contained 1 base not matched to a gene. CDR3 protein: CASSFGQAYEQYF. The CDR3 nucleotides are TGTGCCAGCAGTTTTGGACAGGCCTACGAGCAGTACTTC.

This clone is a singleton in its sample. Here the CDR3 reads CSVRLESYEQYF. CDR3 coding DNA: TGCAGCGTTCGCCTAGAATCCTACGAGCAGTACTTC. The rearrangement joins TRBV29-1 to TRBJ2-7, with D unclear. The V and J ends lost 5 bases and 1 base respectively, with 9 bases between them. Per the germline V gene, CDR1 is SQVTM and CDR2 is ANQGSEA. The CDR3 loop spans 12 amino acids.

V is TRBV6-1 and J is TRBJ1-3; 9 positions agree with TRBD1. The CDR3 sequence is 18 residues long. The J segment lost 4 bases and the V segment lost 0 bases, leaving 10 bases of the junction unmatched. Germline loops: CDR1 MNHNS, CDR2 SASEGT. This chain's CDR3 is CASSEAVMGQGSGNTIYF. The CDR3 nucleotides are TGTGCCAGCAGTGAAGCGGTTATGGGACAGGGCTCAGGAAACACCATATATTTT.

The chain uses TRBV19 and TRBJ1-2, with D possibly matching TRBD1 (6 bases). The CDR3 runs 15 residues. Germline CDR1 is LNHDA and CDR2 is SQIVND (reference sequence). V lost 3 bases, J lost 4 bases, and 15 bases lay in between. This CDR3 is CASSIRGAVAYGYTF. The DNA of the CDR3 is TGTGCCAGTAGTATTCGGGGGGCGGTGGCCTATGGCTACACCTTC.

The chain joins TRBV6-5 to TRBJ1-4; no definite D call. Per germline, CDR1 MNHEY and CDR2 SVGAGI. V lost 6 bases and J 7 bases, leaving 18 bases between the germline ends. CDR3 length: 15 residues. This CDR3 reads CASSTIKDRSEKLFF. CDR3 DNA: TGTGCCAGCAGCACGATTAAAGATCGGTCTGAAAAACTGTTTTTT.

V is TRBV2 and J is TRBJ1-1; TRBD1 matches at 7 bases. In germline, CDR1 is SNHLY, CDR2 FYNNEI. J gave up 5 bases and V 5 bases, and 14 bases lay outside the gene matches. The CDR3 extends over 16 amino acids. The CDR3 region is CASSSRQQGFGTEAFF. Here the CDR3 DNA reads TGTGCCAGCAGTAGTAGACAACAGGGGTTTGGGACTGAAGCTTTCTTT. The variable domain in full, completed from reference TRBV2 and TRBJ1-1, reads EPEVTQTPSHQVTQMGQEVILRCVPISNHLYFYWYRQILGQKVEFLVSFYNNEISEKSEIFDDQFSVERPDGSNFTLKIRSTKLEDSAMYFCASSSRQQGFGTEAFFGQGTRLTVV.

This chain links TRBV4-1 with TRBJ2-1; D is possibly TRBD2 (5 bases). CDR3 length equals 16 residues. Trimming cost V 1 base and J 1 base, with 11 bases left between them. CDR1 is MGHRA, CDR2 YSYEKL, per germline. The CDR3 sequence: CASSQVGGSSYNEQFF. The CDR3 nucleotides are TGCGCCAGCAGCCAAGTAGGAGGATCTTCCTACAATGAGCAGTTCTTC.

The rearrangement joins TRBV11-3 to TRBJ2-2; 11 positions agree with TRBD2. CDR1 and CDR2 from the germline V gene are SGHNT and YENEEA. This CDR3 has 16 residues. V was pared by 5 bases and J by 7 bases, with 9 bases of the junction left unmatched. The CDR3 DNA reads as TGTGCCAGCAGCCGTAGCGGGGGGGCTTTCGACGGGGAGCTGTTTTTT. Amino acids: CASSRSGGAFDGELFF.